Below, 3 T cell receptor beta chains from the same sample are listed, as sequenced in a study of T-cell memory formation after mild COVID-19. TCRdb ran MiXCR on the 5' RACE reads and lists one entry per CDR3 protein. This table has 380,000 or so distinct CDR3 sequences, approximately 15% appearing once. Sequencing used PBMCs or a T cell subset sorted from them (not recorded which). The receptors here all came from a man younger than 30 who had mild COVID-19 (a few samples of this study predate the infection). Cell type and time point are not known.

This rearrangement joins TRBV18 to TRBJ1-5; a possible D gene is TRBD1 (5 bases). There are 15 residues in the CDR3. Germline assignment: CDR1 KGHSH and CDR2 LQKENI. Trimming left V 4 bases short and J 6 bases short, with 16 bases between. The CDR3 DNA reads TGTGCCAGCTCACGCCGGGACGGACTGGTTCAGCCCCAGCATTTT. Its translation is CASSRRDGLVQPQHF.

This clonotype was observed a few times. This sequence joins TRBV27 and TRBJ2-1; 9 bases are a match to TRBD2. This CDR3 is 14 amino acids long. J lost 8 bases, V lost 8 bases, and 10 bases had no gene match. The germline CDR1 and CDR2 sequences are MNHEY and SMNVEV (reference sequence). The CDR3 protein is CASRSAGGPHEQFF. The DNA of the CDR3 is TGTGCCAGCCGGTCAGCGGGGGGCCCCCATGAGCAGTTCTTC.

This clonotype was seen ten or more times. CDR3 in amino acids: CASSPGQAPYEQYV. Here the CDR3 DNA reads TGTGCCAGCAGCCCGGGACAGGCTCCCTACGAGCAGTACGTC. The chain employs TRBV28 and TRBJ2-7; TRBD1 matches at 8 bases. The ends lost 6 bases at V and 2 bases at J; junction bases unmatched: 6. The CDR3 has 14 amino acids. CDR1 MDHEN and CDR2 SYDVKM come from the germline V gene.